The T cell receptor beta chain described here comes from a study of T cell responses to AZD1222 COVID-19 vaccine. Here immunoSEQ multiplex PCR was the method, and the copy in TCRdb shows in-frame clones only, minus some. The sample records some 30,000 clones, 80% to 95% being singletons. The ends were cut back, 2 bases at V and 2 bases at J, with 12 bases in the middle. This CDR3 contains 15 residues. The germline V gene encodes CDR1 MNHNY and CDR2 SVGAGI (reference sequence). Whole-study findings and limits: Spike-specific TCR breadth and depth grew following two AZD1222 doses. Clonal diversity was possibly underestimated, and the donors were mostly white British, with more females. The CD4 TCRs associated with vaccination extended across spike and predominated at 160-218 and 743-854.

Regarding this clone: Its antigen remains unidentified.

The origin of this receptor is an adult in good health. The source material was peripheral blood, sampled on day 0 of AZD1222 vaccination. The chain has TRBV6-6 and TRBJ1-2; D uncertain. CDR3 sequence reads: CASSYLVDANYGYTF. Written as DNA, the CDR3 is TGTGCCAGCAGTTACCTGGTGGACGCGAACTATGGCTACACCTTC.